These T cell receptor beta chains were read from a single sample in a study of blood T cell repertoires in COVID-19. Assay: immunoSEQ multiplex PCR; the TCRdb copy retains only in-frame clones and omits some. The sample yields 55,000 to 70,000 clones, about 88% seen once. Sequenced sample: peripheral blood. The receptors here all came from a woman between 55 and 75 years old with COVID-19, enrolled during active disease. The CDR3 runs from the conserved cysteine through the conserved F or W. The D gene is left open where the match is weak. Some rows mark clone size as missing; the rest say once, few, many or name a class of expanded clone.

j_call d_call cdr3_length clone_size v_call cdr3_aa cdr3_nt
TRBJ1-2 TRBD1 15 NA TRBV5-6 CASSDGQASGYGYTF TGTGCCAGCAGCGACGGACAGGCTTCGGGGTATGGCTACACCTTC
TRBJ2-3 TRBD2 15 NA TRBV2 CASSLGLAGADTQYF TGTGCCAGCAGTCTGGGACTAGCGGGAGCAGATACGCAGTATTTT
TRBJ1-6 TRBD1 16 NA TRBV5-4 CASSLDWAGGHSPLHF TGTGCCAGCAGCTTGGATTGGGCAGGGGGGCATTCACCCCTCCACTTT
TRBJ1-6 TRBD1 14 NA TRBV2 CASSGDSLNSPLHF TGTGCCAGCAGTGGGGACAGCCTTAATTCACCCCTCCACTTT
TRBJ1-2 TRBD1 16 NA TRBV7-9 CASSSADRDGNYGYTF TGTGCCAGCAGCTCCGCGGACAGGGACGGTAACTATGGCTACACCTTC
TRBJ2-2 NA 16 NA TRBV6-6 CASSSPSGPSTGELFF TGTGCCAGCAGTTCCCCCTCGGGTCCCAGCACCGGGGAGCTGTTTTTT
TRBJ1-2 NA 13 NA TRBV10-3 CAISEGGAGGYTF TGTGCCATCAGTGAAGGAGGGGCTGGTGGCTACACCTTC
TRBJ2-7 NA 14 once TRBV6-5 CASSYAEKGYEQYF TGTGCCAGCAGTTACGCAGAAAAGGGGTACGAGCAGTACTTC
TRBJ1-1 NA 14 NA TRBV27 CASSISRVGTEAFF TGTGCCAGCAGCATTTCCAGGGTGGGGACTGAAGCTTTCTTT
TRBJ1-2 NA 13 NA TRBV7-9 CASSSFNNYGYTF TGTGCCAGCAGCTCCTTTAATAACTATGGCTACACCTTC
TRBJ2-5 TRBD1 16 NA TRBV19 CASSRGTGTYEETQYF TGTGCCAGTAGTAGGGGGACAGGGACATATGAAGAGACCCAGTACTTC
TRBJ2-7 NA 16 NA TRBV6-1 CASSEAESGSSYEQYF TGTGCCAGCAGTGAAGCGGAGAGTGGGAGCTCCTACGAGCAGTACTTC
TRBJ2-1 TRBD2 15 NA TRBV6-5 CASSLTSGRVNEQFF TGTGCCAGCAGTTTAACTAGCGGGAGGGTAAATGAGCAGTTCTTC
TRBJ2-7 TRBD2 14 NA TRBV27 CASSIAGASYEQYF TGTGCCAGCAGTATAGCGGGAGCCTCCTACGAGCAGTACTTC